This T cell receptor (beta chain) was identified in a study of shared clonotypes between healthy human individuals. Each of the donors was a healthy adult who was HIV-negative and had not had a recent acute infection or vaccination. Only in-frame clones appear in the TCRdb table, and some are missing; sequencing was by immunoSEQ multiplex PCR. This sample has 2,500,000 or so clones, with 93% found just once. With regard to this clone: This sample also contains other DNA sequences that code for the same CDR3.

Looked up from germline, CDR1 is SGHTA and CDR2 is FQGTGA. This CDR3 region has 13 residues. The V gene end was trimmed by 5 bases and the J gene end by 7 bases; junction bases not matched to a gene: 5. The clonotype was recovered from a man aged 18 to 30 in good health. Some clones in this sample may be carry-over from other donors' samples. V gene TRBV7-3 combines with J gene TRBJ2-1; 7 positions match TRBD1. Sequencing was performed on naive CD4+ T cells from PBMCs. Sample subset: CD45RA+ positively selected. This chain's CDR3 is CASSRQGRNEQFF. The CDR3 region has the DNA TGTGCCAGCAGCCGACAGGGTCGTAATGAGCAGTTCTTC.